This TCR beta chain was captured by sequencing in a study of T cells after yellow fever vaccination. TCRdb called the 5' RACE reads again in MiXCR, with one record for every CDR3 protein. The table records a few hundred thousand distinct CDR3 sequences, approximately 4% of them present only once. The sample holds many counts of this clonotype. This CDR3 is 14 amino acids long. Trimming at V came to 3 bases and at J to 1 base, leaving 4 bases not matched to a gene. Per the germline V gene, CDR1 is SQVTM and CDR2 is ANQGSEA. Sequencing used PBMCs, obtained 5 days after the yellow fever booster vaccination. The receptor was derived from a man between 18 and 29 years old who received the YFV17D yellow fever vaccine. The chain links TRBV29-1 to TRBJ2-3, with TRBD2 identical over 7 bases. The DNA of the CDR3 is TGCAGCGTTGATCGCACTAGCGGCACAGATACGCAGTATTTT. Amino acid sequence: CSVDRTSGTDTQYF.